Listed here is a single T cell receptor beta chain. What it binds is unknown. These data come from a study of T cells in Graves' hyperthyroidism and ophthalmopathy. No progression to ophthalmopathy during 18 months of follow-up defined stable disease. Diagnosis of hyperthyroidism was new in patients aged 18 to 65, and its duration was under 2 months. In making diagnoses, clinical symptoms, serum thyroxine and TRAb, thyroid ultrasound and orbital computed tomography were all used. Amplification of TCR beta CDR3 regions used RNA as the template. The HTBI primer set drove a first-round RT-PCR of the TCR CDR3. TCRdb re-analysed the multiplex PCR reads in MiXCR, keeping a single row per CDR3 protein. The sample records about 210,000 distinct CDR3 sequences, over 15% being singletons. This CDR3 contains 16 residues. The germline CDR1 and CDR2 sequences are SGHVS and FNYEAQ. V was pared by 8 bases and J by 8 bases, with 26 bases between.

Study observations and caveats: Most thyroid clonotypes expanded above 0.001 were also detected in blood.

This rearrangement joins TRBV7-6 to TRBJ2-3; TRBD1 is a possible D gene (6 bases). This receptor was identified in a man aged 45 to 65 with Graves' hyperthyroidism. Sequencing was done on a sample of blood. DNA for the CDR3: TGTGCCAGCGGGGCAGGGGCTGTATCAGCACAGGGTACGCAGTATTTT. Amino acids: CASGAGAVSAQGTQYF.